This TCR beta chain comes out of a study of tumor-infiltrating lymphocytes in primary liver carcinoma. This CDR3 comprises 13 residues. Per the germline V gene, CDR1 is MGHRA and CDR2 is YSYEKL. V was cut by 8 bases and J by 7 bases, with 14 bases left in between. Unsorted whole blood supplied the RNA, and germline DNA was extracted too. A constant-region primer primed TCR beta cDNA synthesis from 400 to 550 ng of total RNA. Three nested multiplex PCR rounds of slightly modified ARM-PCR generated TCR beta libraries. It was with TRBV1-TRBV30 forward primers and a C-beta reverse primer that the first two PCR rounds were run, at 10 cycles each. TCRdb re-analysed the multiplex PCR reads in MiXCR, keeping a single row per CDR3 protein. Counted here are 330,000 or so distinct CDR3 sequences, about two thirds occurring once; the ten biggest clones make up about 6.1%.

The sample comprised peripheral blood. The chain has TRBV4-1 and TRBJ1-4; D is undetermined. This sequence was found in a middle-aged man with primary liver carcinoma and hepatitis B virus infection. The DNA of the CDR3 is TGCGCCAGCGGTGGGGTGGTCGGTGAAAAACTGTTTTTT. Translated: CASGGVVGEKLFF.